What follows is one T cell receptor beta chain and its context. This research-autopsy study prospectively enrolled adult allogeneic hematopoietic cell transplant recipients with steroid-refractory graft-versus-host disease. The data derive from a study of tissue T cells after allogeneic stem cell transplantation. Sequencing of TCRbeta CDR3 at survey depth gave sequences and template counts. This table comes from immunoSEQ multiplex PCR, and its TCRdb copy is limited to in-frame clones, with some not included. There are 3,000 to 4,000 clones in the sample; over 70% occur only once, and under 25% lies in the top ten. With 1 base removed from V and 12 bases from J, the gap between germline ends came to 13 bases. The CDR3 is 13 amino acids. Germline CDR1 reads LGHDT; CDR2 reads YNNKEL (reference sequence).

The rearrangement joins TRBV3-1 (or the pseudogene TRBV3-2) to TRBJ2-1; no firm D call. This TCR derives from an older male patient with steroid-refractory graft-versus-host disease after an allogeneic stem cell transplant. Part of the T cells may come from the graft donor. The input for sequencing was small intestine tissue, taken at autopsy. The CDR3 spells CASSQVGYGSQFF. CDR3 sequence (DNA): TGTGCCAGCAGCCAAGTAGGGTACGGGTCGCAGTTCTTC.